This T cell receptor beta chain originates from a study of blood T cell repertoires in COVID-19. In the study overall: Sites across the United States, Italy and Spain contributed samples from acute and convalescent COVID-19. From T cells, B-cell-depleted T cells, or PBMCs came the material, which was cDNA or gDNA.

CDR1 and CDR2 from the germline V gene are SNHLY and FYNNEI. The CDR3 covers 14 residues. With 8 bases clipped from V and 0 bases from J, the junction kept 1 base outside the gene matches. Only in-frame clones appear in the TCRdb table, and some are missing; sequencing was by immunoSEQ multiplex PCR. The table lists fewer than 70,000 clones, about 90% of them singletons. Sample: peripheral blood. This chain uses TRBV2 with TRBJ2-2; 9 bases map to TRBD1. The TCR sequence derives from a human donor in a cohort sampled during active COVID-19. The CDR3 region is CASRDRANTGELFF. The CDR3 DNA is TGTGCCAGCCGGGACAGGGCGAACACCGGGGAGCTGTTTTTT. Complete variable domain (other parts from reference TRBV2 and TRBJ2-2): EPEVTQTPSHQVTQMGQEVILRCVPISNHLYFYWYRQILGQKVEFLVSFYNNEISEKSEIFDDQFSVERPDGSNFTLKIRSTKLEDSAMYFCASRDRANTGELFFGEGSRLTVL.